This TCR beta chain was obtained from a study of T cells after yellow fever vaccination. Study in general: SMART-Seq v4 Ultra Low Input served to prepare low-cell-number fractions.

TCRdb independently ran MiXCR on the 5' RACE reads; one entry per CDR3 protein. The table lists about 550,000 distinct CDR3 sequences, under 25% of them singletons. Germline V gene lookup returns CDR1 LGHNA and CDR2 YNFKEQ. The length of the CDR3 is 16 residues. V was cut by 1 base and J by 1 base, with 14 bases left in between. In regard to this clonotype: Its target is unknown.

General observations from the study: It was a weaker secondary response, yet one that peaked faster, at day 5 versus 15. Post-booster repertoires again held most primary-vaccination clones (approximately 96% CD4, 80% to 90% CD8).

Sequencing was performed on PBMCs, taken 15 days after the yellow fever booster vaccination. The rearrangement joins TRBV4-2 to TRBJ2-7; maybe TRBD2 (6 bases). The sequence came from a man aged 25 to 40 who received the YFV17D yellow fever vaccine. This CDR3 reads CASSQAGTAGSYEQYF. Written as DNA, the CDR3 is TGTGCCAGCAGCCAAGCCGGGACGGCGGGGTCCTACGAGCAGTACTTC.